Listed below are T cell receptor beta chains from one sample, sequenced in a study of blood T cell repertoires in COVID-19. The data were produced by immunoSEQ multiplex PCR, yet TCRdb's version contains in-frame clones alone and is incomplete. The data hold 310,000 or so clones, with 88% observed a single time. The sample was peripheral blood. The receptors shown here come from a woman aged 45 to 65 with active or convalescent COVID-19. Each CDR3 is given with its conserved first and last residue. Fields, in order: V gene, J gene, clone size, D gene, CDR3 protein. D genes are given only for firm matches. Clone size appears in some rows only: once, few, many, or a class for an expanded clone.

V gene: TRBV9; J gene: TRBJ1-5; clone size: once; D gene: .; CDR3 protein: CASSVDGGGSQPQHF
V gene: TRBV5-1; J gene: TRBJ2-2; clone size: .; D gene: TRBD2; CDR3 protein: CASSRSGRASGGELFF
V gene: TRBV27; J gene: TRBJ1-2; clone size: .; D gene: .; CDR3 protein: CASTRLADPRGYTF
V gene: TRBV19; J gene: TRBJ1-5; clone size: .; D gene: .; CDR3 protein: CASSLKTGPRQPQHF
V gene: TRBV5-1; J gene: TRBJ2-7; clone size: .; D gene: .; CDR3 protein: CASSPGLQGSEQYF
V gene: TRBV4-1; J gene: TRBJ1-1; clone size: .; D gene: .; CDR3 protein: CASSQDWDTEAFF
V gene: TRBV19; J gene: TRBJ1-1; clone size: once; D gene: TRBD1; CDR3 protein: CASSMRQGRTTEAFF
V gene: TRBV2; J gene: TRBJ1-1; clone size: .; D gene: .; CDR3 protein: CASRNITGNTEAFF
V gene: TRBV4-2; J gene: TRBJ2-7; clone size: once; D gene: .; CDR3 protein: CASSPRVFGEQYF
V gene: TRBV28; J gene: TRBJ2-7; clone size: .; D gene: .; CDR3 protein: CASSRYEQYF
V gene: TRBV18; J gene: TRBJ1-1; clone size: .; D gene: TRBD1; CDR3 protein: CASSPGQATEAFF
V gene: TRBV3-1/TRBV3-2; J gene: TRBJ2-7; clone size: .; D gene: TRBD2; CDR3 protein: CASSPGRGRVHEQYF
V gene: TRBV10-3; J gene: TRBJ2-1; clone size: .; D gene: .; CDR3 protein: CAISQGLYNEQFF
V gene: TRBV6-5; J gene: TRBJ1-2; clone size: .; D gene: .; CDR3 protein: CASSLQSYGYTF
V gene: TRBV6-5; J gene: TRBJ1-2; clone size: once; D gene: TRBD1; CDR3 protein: CASSYSTGGDYGYTF
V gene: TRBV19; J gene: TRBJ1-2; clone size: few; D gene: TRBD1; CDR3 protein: CASSIGNLGQGPGYTF
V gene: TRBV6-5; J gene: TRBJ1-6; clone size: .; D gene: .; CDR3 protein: CASSLRQVYNSPLHF
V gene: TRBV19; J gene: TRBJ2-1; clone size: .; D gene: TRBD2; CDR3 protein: CASSIDRTGGPGEQFF
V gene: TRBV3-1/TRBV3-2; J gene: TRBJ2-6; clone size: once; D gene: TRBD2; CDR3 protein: CASSQTSGGSGANVLTF
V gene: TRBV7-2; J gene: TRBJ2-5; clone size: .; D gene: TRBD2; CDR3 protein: CASSLARLAVGQETQYF
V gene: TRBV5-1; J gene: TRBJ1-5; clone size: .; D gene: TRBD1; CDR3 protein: CASSVTGDSNQPQHF
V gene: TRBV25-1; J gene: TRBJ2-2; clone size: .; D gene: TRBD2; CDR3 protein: CASTRTTGTSGHTGELFF
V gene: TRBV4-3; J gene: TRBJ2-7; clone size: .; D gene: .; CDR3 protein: CASSQGAGLSYEQYF